This T cell receptor (beta chain) was sequenced for a study of regulatory T cells in long-lasting Graves disease. Study background: Over 5 years of antithyroid drugs plus positive TSH receptor antibodies defined persistent Graves' disease. Study outcomes and limitations: Those with persistent disease had in common more public clonotypes (roughly 3,000) than new patients (roughly 970).

This clonotype was found a few times. The antigen is not known. Noted time point: persistent/refractory GD, antithyroid drugs over 5 years with positive TRAb. The TCR library was prepared using RNA isolated from PBMCs. Library construction for TCR beta used iRepertoire HTBI primers and Arm-PCR of CDR3 regions. TCRdb re-derived calls from the multiplex PCR reads in MiXCR, one entry per CDR3 protein. The sample has approximately 440,000 distinct CDR3 sequences, about a quarter seen once. Looked up from germline, CDR1 is SGDLS and CDR2 is YYNGEE. V was cut by 2 bases and J by 5 bases, with 14 bases left in between. The CDR3 length is 14 residues.

This chain connects TRBV9 to TRBJ2-7; D may be TRBD1 or TRBD2 (5 bases each). This sequence was found in a female donor with Graves disease. Here the sequenced sample was peripheral blood mononuclear cells (PBMCs), taken when the disease was refractory, from a patient treated with antithyroid drugs. The CDR3 DNA reads TGTGCCAGCAGCGTTGGGGTTGGGGGAAACGAGCAGTACTTC. Amino acid sequence: CASSVGVGGNEQYF.